A selection of T cell receptor beta chains follows, all from one sample in a study of blood T cell repertoires in COVID-19. TCRdb's copy holds only in-frame clones and misses some; the assay was immunoSEQ multiplex PCR. In the table there are tens of thousands of clones, more than 70% of which are singletons. Material for sequencing was peripheral blood. The receptors were sampled from a woman over 75 with active COVID-19. CDR3s include the opening cysteine and the closing phenylalanine or tryptophan. D genes are given only for firm matches. Where a row states a size, it is once, few, many or the class of an expanded clone; other rows omit it.

TRBV9	.	TRBD2	TRBJ2-3	TGTGCCAGCAGTGGAGACGGGAGGGCCGAAAATACGCAGTATTTT	CASSGDGRAENTQYF
TRBV5-4	.	.	TRBJ2-2	TGTGCCAGCACCGACGGGTACACCGGGGAGCTGTTTTTT	CASTDGYTGELFF
TRBV7-9	.	TRBD2	TRBJ2-7	TGTGCCAGCAGCCCCCATTCGGGAGGGCCTTCCGACGAGCAGTACTTC	CASSPHSGGPSDEQYF
TRBV3-1/TRBV3-2	.	.	TRBJ2-7	TGTGCCAGCAGCCAAGGGGCATTGTTCTACGAGCAGTACTTC	CASSQGALFYEQYF
TRBV29-1	.	.	TRBJ1-2	TGCAGCGGTCAACGGGGGGGCGGGAACTATGGCTACACCTTC	CSGQRGGGNYGYTF
TRBV19	once	.	TRBJ2-7	TGTGCCAGTACCGACCGACGGGGAGCCTACGAGCAGTACTTC	CASTDRRGAYEQYF
TRBV18	.	TRBD1	TRBJ1-1	TGTGCCAGCTCACCGGGACAGGGGCTCCTGAACACTGAAGCTTTCTTT	CASSPGQGLLNTEAFF
TRBV6-6	.	.	TRBJ1-6	TGTGCCAGCAGTTACTCGTGGGGGGATTCACCCCTCCACTTT	CASSYSWGDSPLHF
TRBV27	.	.	TRBJ2-3	TGTGCCAGCAGTCCCTTGACTAGCACAGATACGCAGTATTTT	CASSPLTSTDTQYF
TRBV11-1	.	TRBD1	TRBJ2-7	TGTGCCAGCAGCTTCGGCCACAGGGGGCGCTTCTACGAGCAGTACTTC	CASSFGHRGRFYEQYF
TRBV21-1	.	.	TRBJ1-4	TGTGCCAGCAGCAAGGGGGGGGGACGGTCTCGAGTTAATGAAAAACTGTTTTTT	CASSKGGGRSRVNEKLFF
TRBV9	.	.	TRBJ2-3	TGTGCCAGCAGCGTGAGCGGGCCCGACACAGATACGCAGTATTTT	CASSVSGPDTDTQYF
TRBV18	.	TRBD1	TRBJ2-1	TGTGCCAGCTCACCGCTGGGACAGCGGTACAATGAGCAGTTCTTC	CASSPLGQRYNEQFF
TRBV11-1	.	TRBD1	TRBJ1-2	TGTGCCAGCAGCCTCGACAGGGTGGTCTCTGGCTACACCTTC	CASSLDRVVSGYTF
TRBV7-9	.	TRBD2	TRBJ2-1	TGTGCCAGCAGCCCGGAGGGCCCGGGACTAGCTTATAATGAGCAGTTCTTC	CASSPEGPGLAYNEQFF
TRBV27	.	.	TRBJ2-3	.	CASSDFRGGTDTQYF
TRBV29-1	.	.	TRBJ2-5	TGCAGCGTTGACGGCCAGGCTAGCGCGGAGACCCAGTACTTC	CSVDGQASAETQYF
TRBV23-1	once	TRBD2	TRBJ2-1	TGCGCCAGCAGTCTAACGGGACTAGTTGGAAATGAGCAGTTCTTC	CASSLTGLVGNEQFF
TRBV12-3/TRBV12-4	.	.	TRBJ2-5	TGTGCCAGCAGTCCTACCGGGGAGACCCAGTACTTC	CASSPTGETQYF
TRBV18	.	.	TRBJ2-1	TGTGCCAGCTCACCGGCCCTGGAGAATGAGCAGTTCTTC	CASSPALENEQFF
TRBV4-2	.	.	TRBJ1-6	TGTGCCAGCAGCCAAGAGAATAGTCTAAATTCACCCCTCCACTTT	CASSQENSLNSPLHF
TRBV7-6	.	.	TRBJ2-1	TGTGCCAGCAGCTTTTCCTTATCCAATGAGCAGTTCTTC	CASSFSLSNEQFF
TRBV4-2	.	.	TRBJ2-7	TGTGCCAGCAGCCAAGACCGGGACTCGGCCTACGAGCAGTACTTC	CASSQDRDSAYEQYF
TRBV10-3	.	TRBD2	TRBJ2-7	TGTGCCATCAGTGGGAGTGGGACTAGCGGGAGCTACGAGCAGTACTTC	CAISGSGTSGSYEQYF
TRBV19	.	.	TRBJ1-4	TGTGCCACCGAAGCAGGGCGCGGGGGTAGTGAAAAACTGTTTTTT	CATEAGRGGSEKLFF
TRBV11-1	.	.	TRBJ2-2	TGTGCCAGCAGGGACAGGGACTATGGGGCCCCGGGGGAGCTGTTTTTT	CASRDRDYGAPGELFF
TRBV4-3	.	TRBD2	TRBJ2-7	TGCGCCAGCAGCCAAAGGCTAGCGGCCACCTACGAGCAGTACTTC	CASSQRLAATYEQYF
TRBV7-2	.	TRBD1	TRBJ2-1	TGTGCCAGCAGCCCGTATACAGGGGGCGGTTTGAATGAGCAGTTCTTC	CASSPYTGGGLNEQFF
TRBV3-1/TRBV3-2	.	TRBD2	TRBJ2-1	TGTGCCAGCAGCCAAGTCGGGGGGGACAATGAGCAGTTCTTC	CASSQVGGDNEQFF
TRBV14	.	.	TRBJ2-6	TGTGCCAGCAGCCACCGCCGCTCGGCAGGTCTTCCCTCTGGGGCCAACGTCCTGACTTTC	CASSHRRSAGLPSGANVLTF
TRBV6-5	.	TRBD1	TRBJ1-5	TGTGCCAGCATTCTGGGACAGGGTAATCAGCCCCAGCATTTT	CASILGQGNQPQHF
TRBV13	.	TRBD2	TRBJ2-1	TGTGCCAGCAGCGACATAGCGGGACCCCACTCGCCGCAGTTCTTC	CASSDIAGPHSPQFF
TRBV10-3	.	TRBD2	TRBJ2-1	TGTGCCATCAGTGAAAGGGAGGGCCCCTACAATGAGCAGTTCTTC	CAISEREGPYNEQFF
TRBV19	.	TRBD1	TRBJ2-6	TGTGCCAGTAGTATTACAGGGGGCGGAGGGGCCAACGTCCTGACTTTC	CASSITGGGGANVLTF
TRBV5-1	.	.	TRBJ2-3	TGCGCCAGCCAACCCGGGACTGTCACAGATACGCAGTATTTT	CASQPGTVTDTQYF
TRBV19	.	.	TRBJ1-1	TGTGCCAGTAGTATTTCCGCCGGGGGGTATCCGAACACTGAAGCTTTCTTT	CASSISAGGYPNTEAFF
TRBV27	.	.	TRBJ1-6	TGTGCCAGCAGCAAAGGTCGGGATAATTCACCCCTCCACTTT	CASSKGRDNSPLHF
TRBV19	.	TRBD1	TRBJ2-2	TGTGCCAGTACCTCCGGGACAGGGAGGAACACCGGGGAGCTGTTTTTT	CASTSGTGRNTGELFF
TRBV6-6	.	TRBD1	TRBJ1-6	TGTGCCAGCAGCCGAGGACAGGGGGGTCTTTTTACGGATTCACCCCTCCACTTT	CASSRGQGGLFTDSPLHF
TRBV15	.	TRBD2	TRBJ2-3	TGTGCCACCAGCAGTGGACATCTAGCGGGAAAGGTGAATACGCAGTATTTT	CATSSGHLAGKVNTQYF
TRBV28	once	TRBD1	TRBJ1-5	TGTGCCAGCAGCCCCGGGACAGGGAGGAAGAGTCAGCCCCAGCATTTT	CASSPGTGRKSQPQHF
TRBV27	.	.	TRBJ2-7	TGTGCCAGCAGTCGAACAGGGTTCTACGAGCAGTACTTC	CASSRTGFYEQYF
TRBV7-2	.	TRBD1	TRBJ2-7	TGTGCCAGCAGCCACGACAGGGCCCTTAAAGAGCAGTACTTC	CASSHDRALKEQYF
TRBV28	.	TRBD2	TRBJ2-7	TGTGCCAGCATGGCCCTAGCGGGAGGGGGACCCTACGAGCAGTACTTC	CASMALAGGGPYEQYF
TRBV3-1/TRBV3-2	.	TRBD2	TRBJ2-4	TGTGCCAGCAGCCCCGGGACTAGCGGAAACATTCAGTACTTC	CASSPGTSGNIQYF
TRBV2	once	TRBD1	TRBJ2-5	TGTGCCAGCAGGGACAGGGGCCAAGAGACCCAGTACTTC	CASRDRGQETQYF
TRBV9	few	.	TRBJ2-1	TGTGCCAGCAGCCTCGCTGGGGGCAGCAACAATGAGCAGTTCTTC	CASSLAGGSNNEQFF
TRBV9	.	.	TRBJ2-3	TGTGCCAGCAGCTTTCGGGGCACAGATACGCAGTATTTT	CASSFRGTDTQYF
TRBV9	.	TRBD1	TRBJ2-1	TGTGCCAGCAGCCAAGAAAGACAGGGACCCAATGAGCAGTTCTTC	CASSQERQGPNEQFF
TRBV6-5	.	.	TRBJ1-1	TGTGCCAGCAGCCGGAGGGGTTCTGAAGCTTTCTTT	CASSRRGSEAFF
TRBV28	.	.	TRBJ2-5	TGTGCCAGCAGTTCCCTCACCCAGTACTTC	CASSSLTQYF
TRBV28	.	TRBD1	TRBJ2-3	TGTGCCAGCAGTTTACAGGGGGAAATCACAGATACGCAGTATTTT	CASSLQGEITDTQYF
TRBV9	.	TRBD2	TRBJ2-5	TGTGCCAGCGCTATGACTAGCGGGAACCGGGGGGCCCAGTACTTC	CASAMTSGNRGAQYF
TRBV2	.	TRBD1	TRBJ1-5	TGTGCCAGCAGGGCAACAGGGACAGGTCAGCCCCAGCATTTT	CASRATGTGQPQHF